This T cell receptor beta chain was found in a study of T cell repertoires in cytomegalovirus infection. The overall study: Indications came from public TCR beta signatures; they pointed to CMV infection and to a matching HLA type.

In this sample, this clonotype turned up many times. The target antigen is unknown. The CDR3 extends over 14 amino acids. V shed 8 bases, J shed 4 bases, and the junction held 8 bases outside the gene matches. Germline V gene sequence: CDR1 SGHAT, CDR2 FQNNGV. TCRdb reanalysed the reads using MiXCR and keeps one entry per CDR3 protein. This sample carries 300,000 to 400,000 distinct CDR3 sequences, over 7.5% of them seen once, and the ten largest clones take about 3.9%. Study-level results: Clonotype analysis showed dominance of the ex vivo response by HLA-C-restricted CMV-specific TCR beta clonotypes. Carriage of CMV together with the relevant HLA was identifiable through cumulative public TCR beta family frequency.

This receptor was taken from a human donor in good health (CMV status not recorded). Some clones in this sample may be carry-over from other donors' samples. The chain carries TRBV11-2 and TRBJ2-1; TRBD1 aligns across 7 bases. The sample comprised PBMCs. The DNA of the CDR3 is TGTGCCAGCGCGGCCGGGACAGCTTACAATGAGCAGTTCTTC. Protein sequence: CASAAGTAYNEQFF.